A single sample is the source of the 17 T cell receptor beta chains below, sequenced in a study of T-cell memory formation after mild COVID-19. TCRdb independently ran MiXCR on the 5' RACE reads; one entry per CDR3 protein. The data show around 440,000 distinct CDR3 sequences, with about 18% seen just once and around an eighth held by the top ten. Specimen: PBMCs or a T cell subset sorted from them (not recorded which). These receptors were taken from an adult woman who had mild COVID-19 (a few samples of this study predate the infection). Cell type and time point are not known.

The CDR3 spells CASSPPLGRAEQYF. The CDR3 coding sequence is TGTGCCAGCTCACCACCCCTGGGCAGGGCCGAGCAGTACTTC. The chain links TRBV18 to TRBJ2-7, with D tentatively TRBD1 (5 bases). Germline V gene data show CDR1 as KGHSH and CDR2 as LQKENI. CDR3 length equals 14 residues. Deletions cut 0 bases from V and 6 bases from J, with 12 bases between.

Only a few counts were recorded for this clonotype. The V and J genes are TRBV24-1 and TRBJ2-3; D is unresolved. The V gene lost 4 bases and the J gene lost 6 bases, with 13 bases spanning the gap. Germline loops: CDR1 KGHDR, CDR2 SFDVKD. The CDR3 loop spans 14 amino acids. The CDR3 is CATSDGVGWDTQYF. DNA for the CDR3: TGTGCCACCAGTGACGGTGTAGGGTGGGATACGCAGTATTTT.

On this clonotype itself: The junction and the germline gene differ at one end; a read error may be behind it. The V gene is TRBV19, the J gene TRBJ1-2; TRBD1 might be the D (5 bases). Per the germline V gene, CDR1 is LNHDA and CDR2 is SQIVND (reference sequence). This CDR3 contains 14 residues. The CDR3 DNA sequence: TGTGCCAGTAGTATTTGGGGGAACAACTATGGATACACCTTC. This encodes CASSIWGNNYGYTF.

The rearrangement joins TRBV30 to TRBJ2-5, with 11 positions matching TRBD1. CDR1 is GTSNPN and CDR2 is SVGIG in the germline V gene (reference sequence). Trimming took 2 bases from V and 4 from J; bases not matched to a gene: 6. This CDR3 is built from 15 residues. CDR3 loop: CAWSPGQGAGETQYF. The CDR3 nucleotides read TGTGCCTGGAGTCCTGGACAGGGGGCTGGAGAGACCCAGTACTTC. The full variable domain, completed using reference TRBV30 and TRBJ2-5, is SQTIHQWPATLVQPVGSPLSLECTVEGTSNPNLYWYRQAAGRGLQLLFYSVGIGQISSEVPQNLSASRPQDRQFILSSKKLLLSDSGFYLCAWSPGQGAGETQYFGPGTRLLVL.

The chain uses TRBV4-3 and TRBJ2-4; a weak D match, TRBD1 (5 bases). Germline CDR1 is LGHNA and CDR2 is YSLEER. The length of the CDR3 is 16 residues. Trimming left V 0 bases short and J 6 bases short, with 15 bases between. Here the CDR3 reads CASSQDLEGVANIQYF. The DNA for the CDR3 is TGCGCCAGCAGCCAAGATCTAGAAGGGGTAGCAAACATTCAGTACTTC.

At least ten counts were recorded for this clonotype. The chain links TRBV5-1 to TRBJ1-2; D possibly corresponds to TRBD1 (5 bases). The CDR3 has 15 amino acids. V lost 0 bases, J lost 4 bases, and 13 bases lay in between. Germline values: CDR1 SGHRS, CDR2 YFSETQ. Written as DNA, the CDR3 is TGCGCCAGCAGCTTGGTGGGGGGATCCGGCTATGGCTACACCTTC. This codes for CASSLVGGSGYGYTF.

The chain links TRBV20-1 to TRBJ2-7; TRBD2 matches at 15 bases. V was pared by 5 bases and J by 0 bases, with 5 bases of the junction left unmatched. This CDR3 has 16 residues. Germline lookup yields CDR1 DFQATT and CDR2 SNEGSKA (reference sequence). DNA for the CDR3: TGCAGTGCTGGGACTAGCGGGGGGTTGAGCTCCTACGAGCAGTACTTC. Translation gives CSAGTSGGLSSYEQYF.

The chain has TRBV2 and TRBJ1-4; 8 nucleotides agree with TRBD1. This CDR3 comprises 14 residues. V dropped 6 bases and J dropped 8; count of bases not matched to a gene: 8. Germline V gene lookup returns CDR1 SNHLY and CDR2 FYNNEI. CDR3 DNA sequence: TGTGCCAGCAGAGCCGGGACAGGCCCGGAAAAACTGTTTTTT. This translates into CASRAGTGPEKLFF. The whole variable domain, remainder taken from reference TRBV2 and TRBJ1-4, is EPEVTQTPSHQVTQMGQEVILRCVPISNHLYFYWYRQILGQKVEFLVSFYNNEISEKSEIFDDQFSVERPDGSNFTLKIRSTKLEDSAMYFCASRAGTGPEKLFFGSGTQLSVL.

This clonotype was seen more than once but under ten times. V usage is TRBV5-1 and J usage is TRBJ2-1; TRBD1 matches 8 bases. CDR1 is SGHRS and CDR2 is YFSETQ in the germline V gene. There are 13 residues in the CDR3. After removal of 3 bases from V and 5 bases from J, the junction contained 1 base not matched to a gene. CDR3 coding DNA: TGCGCCAGCAGCTGGGGACAGGACAATGAGCAGTTCTTC. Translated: CASSWGQDNEQFF. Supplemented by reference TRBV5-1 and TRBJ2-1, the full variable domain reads KAGVTQTPRYLIKTRGQQVTLSCSPISGHRSVSWYQQTPGQGLQFLFEYFSETQRNKGNFPGRFSGRQFSNSRSEMNVSTLELGDSALYLCASSWGQDNEQFFGPGTRLTVL.

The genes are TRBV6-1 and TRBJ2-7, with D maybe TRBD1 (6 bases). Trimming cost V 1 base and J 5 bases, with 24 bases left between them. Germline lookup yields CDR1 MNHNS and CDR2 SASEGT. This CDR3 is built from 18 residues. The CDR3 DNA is TGTGCCAGCAGTGAAGGGACAGCCACCTGGCCGTCGGTGCACGAGCAGTACTTC. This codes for CASSEGTATWPSVHEQYF.

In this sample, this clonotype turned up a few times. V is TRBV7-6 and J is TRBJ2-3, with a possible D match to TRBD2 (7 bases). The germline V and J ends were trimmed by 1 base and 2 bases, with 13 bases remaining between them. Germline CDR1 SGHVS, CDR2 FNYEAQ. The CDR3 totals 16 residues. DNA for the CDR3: TGTGCCAGCAGCTTAGGGGGTCGGGGGGCCACAGATACGCAGTATTTT. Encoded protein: CASSLGGRGATDTQYF.

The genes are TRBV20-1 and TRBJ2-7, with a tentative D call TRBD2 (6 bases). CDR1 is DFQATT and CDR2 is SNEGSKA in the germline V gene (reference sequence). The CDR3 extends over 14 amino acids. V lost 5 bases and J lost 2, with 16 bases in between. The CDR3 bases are TGCAGTGCTCCTGCGGCGGGGCCTCCCTACGAGCAGTACTTC. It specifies CSAPAAGPPYEQYF.

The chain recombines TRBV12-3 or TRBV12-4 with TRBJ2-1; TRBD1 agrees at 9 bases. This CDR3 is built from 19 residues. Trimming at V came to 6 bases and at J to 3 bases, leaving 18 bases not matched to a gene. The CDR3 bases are TGTGCCAGCAGCCCTGGGACAGGGAGACGGCCGCCGCTCTACAATGAGCAGTTCTTC. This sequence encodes CASSPGTGRRPPLYNEQFF.

CDR3 nucleotide sequence: TGTGCCAGCAGCAAGCTCGACGGAGAAGCTTTCTTT. It is translated as CASSKLDGEAFF. This rearrangement joins TRBV21-1 to TRBJ1-1. TRBV21-1 is reported as a pseudogene. The CDR3 consists of 12 residues.

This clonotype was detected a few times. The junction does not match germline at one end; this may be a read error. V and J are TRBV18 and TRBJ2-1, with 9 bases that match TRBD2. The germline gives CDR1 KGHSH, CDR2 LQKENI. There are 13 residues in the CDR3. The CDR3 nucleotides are TGTGCCAGCTCAACGGAGACCGGGACTAGCATAGTCTTC. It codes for CASSTETGTSIVF.

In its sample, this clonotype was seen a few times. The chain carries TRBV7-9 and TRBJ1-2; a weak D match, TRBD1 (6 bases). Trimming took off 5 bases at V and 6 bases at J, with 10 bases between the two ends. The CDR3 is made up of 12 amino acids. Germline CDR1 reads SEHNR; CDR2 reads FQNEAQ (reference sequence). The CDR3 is CASSRTVDGYTF. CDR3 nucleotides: TGTGCCAGCAGCCGGACAGTAGATGGCTACACCTTC.

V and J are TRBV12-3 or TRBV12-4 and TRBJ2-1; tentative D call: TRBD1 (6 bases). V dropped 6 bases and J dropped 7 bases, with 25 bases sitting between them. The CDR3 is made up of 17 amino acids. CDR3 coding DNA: TGTGCCAGCAGCCGAGATTTGCCTAGCAGAGGGGGAAATGAGCAGTTCTTC. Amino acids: CASSRDLPSRGGNEQFF.